These 15 T cell receptor beta chains came from one sample sequenced in a study of T cells in Graves' hyperthyroidism and ophthalmopathy. There were TCR beta CDR3 regions amplified from RNA transcripts. With the HTBI primer set, the TCR CDR3 went through a first round of RT-PCR. TCRdb processed the multiplex PCR reads anew with MiXCR; each CDR3 protein has one entry. The sample lists about 260,000 distinct CDR3 sequences, about 16% occurring once. The sequenced sample was blood. The receptors here all came from a woman aged 18-35 years with Graves' ophthalmopathy.

This clonotype was observed a few times. The chain joins TRBV28 to TRBJ1-5; maybe TRBD1 (5 bases). The germline CDR1 and CDR2 sequences are MDHEN and SYDVKM. The CDR3 runs 16 residues. The V end was cut by 2 bases, the J end by 7 bases, with 18 bases between. The CDR3 DNA sequence: TGTGCCAGCAGTTTAGGTAGGACAATCTCGGGGCAGCCCCAGCATTTT. Protein: CASSLGRTISGQPQHF.

This clonotype was counted at least ten times. The rearrangement links TRBV29-1 to TRBJ1-2; TRBD1 agrees at 8 bases. V shed 6 bases and J 4 bases; nucleotides not matched to a gene: 7. The CDR3 totals 13 residues. Germline V lookup: CDR1 SQVTM, CDR2 ANQGSEA. The CDR3 protein is CSVRTTGAYGYTF. The CDR3 DNA is TGCAGCGTCCGAACGACAGGGGCCTATGGCTACACCTTC.

This clonotype was picked up many times. V and J are TRBV30 and TRBJ2-5, with 7 bases lining up with TRBD1. From germline, CDR1 is GTSNPN and CDR2 SVGIG (reference sequence). Trimming at V came to 0 bases and at J to 9 bases, leaving 7 bases not matched to a gene. The CDR3 consists of 13 residues. The CDR3 is CAWSVTGIRAQYF. CDR3 DNA: TGTGCCTGGAGTGTGACAGGGATTCGGGCCCAGTACTTC.

The table lists this clonotype with many counts. The chain uses TRBV6-1 and TRBJ2-5; 7 bases map to TRBD1. This CDR3 contains 13 residues. Trimming removed 5 bases from V and 5 bases from J; junction bases left unmatched: 5. CDR1 is MNHNS, CDR2 SASEGT, per germline. The DNA of the CDR3 is TGTGCCAGCAGTCAACAGGGGTGGGAGACCCAGTACTTC. It yields the protein CASSQQGWETQYF.

There are many counts of this clonotype. The chain uses TRBV2 and TRBJ1-1, with 8 positions matching TRBD1. V lost 4 bases to trimming and J lost 4 bases; unmatched junction nucleotides: 2. The CDR3 sequence is 13 residues long. Germline assignment: CDR1 SNHLY and CDR2 FYNNEI. The CDR3, as DNA: TGTGCCAGCAGTGGAACAGGGGGCACTGAAGCTTTCTTT. Translated, it gives CASSGTGGTEAFF.

This clonotype showed up many times. The genes are TRBV7-9 and TRBJ2-7; 15 bases match TRBD2. V trimming: 3 bases; J trimming: 6 bases; junction bases outside the gene matches: 3. CDR1 is SEHNR and CDR2 is FQNEAQ in the germline V gene (reference sequence). The CDR3 is 15 amino acids. The CDR3 bases are TGTGCCAGCAGCTTGGGACTAGCGGGAGGATCCGAGCAGTACTTC. Translating gives CASSLGLAGGSEQYF.

This chain joins TRBV12-3 or TRBV12-4 and TRBJ2-2, with D unclear. The CDR3 consists of 15 residues. V lost 5 bases and J lost 5, with 15 bases in between. The CDR3 nucleotides read TGTGCCAGCAGTACCCGGGTCGAGGTGACCGGGGAGCTGTTTTTT. Translating it yields CASSTRVEVTGELFF.

The V and J genes are TRBV4-2 and TRBJ1-5; 7 positions agree with TRBD1. With 1 base clipped from V and 0 bases from J, the junction kept 6 bases outside the gene matches. The V gene's germline CDR1 is LGHNA and CDR2 YNFKEQ. The CDR3 covers 17 residues. CDR3 region: CASSQGTGGYSNQPQHF. CDR3 nucleotide sequence: TGTGCCAGCAGCCAAGGGACAGGAGGTTATAGCAATCAGCCCCAGCATTTT.

V usage is TRBV7-2 and J usage is TRBJ2-5; 8 bases are shared with TRBD1. This CDR3 region has 15 residues. The germline V gene has CDR1 SGHTA and CDR2 FQGNSA. Losses at the gene ends were 4 bases for V and 2 bases for J; bases not matched to a gene: 6. The CDR3 sequence: CASSYRQGLQETQYF. CDR3 DNA sequence: TGTGCCAGCAGCTATCGACAGGGGTTACAAGAGACCCAGTACTTC.

In this sample, this clonotype turned up many times. The chain joins TRBV6-2 or TRBV6-3 to TRBJ2-3; 7 bases fit TRBD1. Germline V gene sequence: CDR1 MNHEY, CDR2 SVGEGT. The V segment lost 4 bases and the J segment 2 bases; nucleotides outside the gene matches: 3. CDR3 length: 14 residues. The CDR3 DNA is TGTGCCAGCAGTTTTGACAGGGCCACAGATACGCAGTATTTT. Residues: CASSFDRATDTQYF.

This clonotype has a count of ten or more. This chain links TRBV12-3 or TRBV12-4 with TRBJ1-1; D gene unclear. CDR3 length: 9 amino acids. The V end was cut by 6 bases, the J end by 11 bases, with 7 bases between. For the CDR3, the DNA is TGTGCCAGCAGCTCTTCGGCTTTCTTT. Translation: CASSSSAFF.

In DNA, the CDR3 is TGTGCCAGCAGTGAATTGCGGACAGGGGGCGTCGACGAGCAGTACTTC. This gives the protein CASSELRTGGVDEQYF. V gene TRBV2 combines with J gene TRBJ2-7; 11 bases match TRBD1. The CDR3 sequence is 16 residues long. Losses at the gene ends were 2 bases for V and 5 bases for J; bases not matched to a gene: 8. CDR1 and CDR2 from the germline V gene are SNHLY and FYNNEI. Full variable domain (remainder filled in from reference TRBV2 and TRBJ2-7): EPEVTQTPSHQVTQMGQEVILRCVPISNHLYFYWYRQILGQKVEFLVSFYNNEISEKSEIFDDQFSVERPDGSNFTLKIRSTKLEDSAMYFCASSELRTGGVDEQYFGPGTRLTVT.

This clonotype was recorded at least ten times. CDR3 protein: CASSFHRPSGGKDEQFF. The DNA of the CDR3 is TGTGCCAGCAGTTTCCACCGACCTAGCGGGGGAAAGGATGAGCAGTTCTTC. V and J are TRBV28 and TRBJ2-1; 10 bases map to TRBD2. V was clipped by 3 bases and J by 8 bases; unmatched bases: 13. CDR1 is MDHEN and CDR2 is SYDVKM in the germline V gene. CDR3 size: 17 residues.

This clonotype was counted at least ten times. The chain couples TRBV7-9 to TRBJ2-5; D remains unclear. The CDR3 length is 15 residues. The germline CDR1 and CDR2 sequences are SEHNR and FQNEAQ (reference sequence). V lost 5 bases, J lost 4 bases, and 17 bases lay in between. Written as DNA, the CDR3 is TGTGCCAGCAGCCAAACCCGGACGGCCCGAGAGACCCAGTACTTC. It specifies CASSQTRTARETQYF.

At least ten counts were recorded for this clonotype. This chain links TRBV28 with TRBJ2-3, with D perhaps TRBD2 (6 bases). Germline values: CDR1 MDHEN, CDR2 SYDVKM. Deletions cut 6 bases from V and 2 bases from J, with 12 bases between. The CDR3 loop spans 14 amino acids. CDR3 in amino acids: CASREGGNTDTQYF. DNA of the CDR3: TGTGCCAGCAGGGAGGGAGGTAACACAGATACGCAGTATTTT.